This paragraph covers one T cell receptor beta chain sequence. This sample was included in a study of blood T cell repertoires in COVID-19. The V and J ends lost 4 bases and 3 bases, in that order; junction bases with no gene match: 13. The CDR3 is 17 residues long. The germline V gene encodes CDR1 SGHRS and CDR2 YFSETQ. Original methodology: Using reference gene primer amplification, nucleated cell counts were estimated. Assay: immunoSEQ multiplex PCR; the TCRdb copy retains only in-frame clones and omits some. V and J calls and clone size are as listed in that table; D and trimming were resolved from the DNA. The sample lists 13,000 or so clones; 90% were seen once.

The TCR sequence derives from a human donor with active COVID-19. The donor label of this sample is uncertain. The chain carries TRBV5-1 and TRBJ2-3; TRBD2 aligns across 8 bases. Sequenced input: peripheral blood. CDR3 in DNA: TGCGCCAGCAGCCGTTTGGCCAGCGGGGGAGCGACAGATACGCAGTATTTT. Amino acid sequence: CASSRLASGGATDTQYF.